The 11 T cell receptor beta chains reported below all come from one sample, sequenced in a study of blood T cell repertoires in COVID-19 (dated by TCRdb to between 2020 and 2021). Preparation of the library involved the immunoSEQ multiplex PCR assay. The table comes from immuneACCESS by way of TCRdb, which keeps in-frame sequences with V and J called. Part of the clones is missing from these tables; in studies checked, under half for an unresolved V gene and the rest for unknown reasons. This sample has approximately 160,000 clones in its table, and 76% of those were observed once. The ten largest clones represent less than 4.5% of the sample. Sample: peripheral blood. The receptor set was obtained from a woman of 80 years or more with acute or convalescent COVID-19.

The rearrangement joins TRBV6-2 or TRBV6-3 to TRBJ2-7, with TRBD1 as a possible D gene (6 bases). Germline CDR1 MNHEY, CDR2 SVGEGT. V was clipped by 6 bases and J by 1 base, with 13 bases between them. The CDR3 has 14 amino acids. CDR3 bases: TGTGCCAGCAGCGGACAGATTTTTTCCTACGAGCAGTACTTC. Its translation is CASSGQIFSYEQYF.

The chain couples TRBV4-2 to TRBJ2-1; no clear D. The CDR3 covers 17 residues. The germline gives CDR1 LGHNA, CDR2 YNFKEQ. The V and J ends lost 0 bases and 0 bases respectively, with 12 bases between them. This chain's CDR3 is CASSQESMIGSYNEQFF. DNA of the CDR3: TGTGCCAGCAGCCAAGAGTCTATGATTGGCTCCTACAATGAGCAGTTCTTC.

The rearrangement links TRBV10-3 to TRBJ2-7; no clear D gene. CDR1 ENHRY and CDR2 SYGVKD come from the germline V gene. Trimming removed 6 bases at V and 3 bases at J, with 9 bases between. This CDR3 is built from 12 residues. The CDR3: CAIRTRNYEQYF. The CDR3 DNA follows: TGTGCCATCAGGACCAGGAACTACGAGCAGTACTTC.

The V call is TRBV24-1, the J call TRBJ2-1, with 8 bases that match TRBD1. This CDR3 comprises 14 residues. Germline CDR1 is KGHDR and CDR2 is SFDVKD. V shed 3 bases, J shed 8 bases, and the junction held 5 bases outside the gene matches. The CDR3 bases are TGTGCCACCAGTGATCGGACAGGGAAACATGAGCAGTTCTTC. Residues: CATSDRTGKHEQFF.

CDR3 sequence (DNA): TGTGCCAGCAGTGACGGGCAGGGTGGAGATACGCAGTATTTT. Residues: CASSDGQGGDTQYF. The chain employs TRBV6-4 and TRBJ2-3; possibly TRBD1 for D (5 bases). The CDR3 consists of 14 residues. The germline V gene encodes CDR1 MRHNA and CDR2 SNTAGT. Deletions cut 2 bases from V and 5 bases from J, with 11 bases between.

This chain links TRBV19 with TRBJ1-1; D gene unclear. This CDR3 has 13 amino acids. V was pared by 4 bases and J by 3 bases, with 9 bases between. CDR1 is LNHDA and CDR2 is SQIVND in the germline V gene (reference sequence). This CDR3 is CASSKFTHTEAFF. In DNA, the CDR3 is TGTGCCAGTAGTAAGTTCACACACACTGAAGCTTTCTTT. The full variable domain, in which reference TRBV19 and TRBJ1-1 provide the parts outside the CDR3, is DGGITQSPKYLFRKEGQNVTLSCEQNLNHDAMYWYRQDPGQGLRLIYYSQIVNDFQKGDIAEGYSVSREKKESFPLTVTSAQKNPTAFYLCASSKFTHTEAFFGQGTRLTVV.

This chain connects TRBV6-6 to TRBJ1-1; unclear D gene. The V and J ends lost 2 bases and 9 bases respectively, with 4 bases between them. The CDR3 extends over 10 amino acids. The germline gives CDR1 MNHNY, CDR2 SVGAGI (reference sequence). The CDR3, as DNA: TGTGCCAGCAGTTACACACAAGCTTTCTTT. Translating gives CASSYTQAFF.

The chain has TRBV11-2 and TRBJ1-4; D gene ambiguous. Germline CDR1 reads SGHAT; CDR2 reads FQNNGV. Trimming stripped 8 bases from V and 7 bases from J, with 14 bases between. This CDR3 comprises 13 residues. The CDR3 DNA reads TGTGCCAGCTCTGGGCGCGTAGTTGAAAAACTGTTTTTT. Translated: CASSGRVVEKLFF.

This chain links TRBV9 with TRBJ2-2, with 7 bases that match TRBD2. J was trimmed by 3 bases and V by 6 bases; bases with no gene match: 5. This CDR3 has 14 amino acids. Per the germline V gene, CDR1 is SGDLS and CDR2 is YYNGEE. The CDR3 spells CASKSGTDTGELFF. The CDR3 nucleotides read TGTGCCAGCAAAAGCGGGACTGACACCGGGGAGCTGTTTTTT.

This clone was detected a few times. This chain links TRBV11-2 with TRBJ2-2; 7 bases are a match to TRBD1. This CDR3 is 15 amino acids long. V lost 4 bases, J lost 5 bases, and 7 bases stayed unmatched. Germline loops: CDR1 SGHAT, CDR2 FQNNGV. CDR3 protein: CASSSDRVRTGELFF. The CDR3 region has the DNA TGTGCCAGCAGCTCCGACAGGGTTCGTACCGGGGAGCTGTTTTTT.

The V and J genes are TRBV11-2 and TRBJ2-7; 7 nucleotides match TRBD1. Germline loops: CDR1 SGHAT, CDR2 FQNNGV. V was pared by 2 bases and J by 3 bases, with 1 base of the junction left unmatched. CDR3 length: 13 residues. CDR3: CASSLNRGYEQYF. CDR3 nucleotides: TGTGCCAGCAGCTTAAACAGGGGCTACGAGCAGTACTTC.